The next 21 T cell receptor beta chains were all read from a single sample in a study of CD8+ T cells in alopecia areata. Indicated treatment: oral pan-JAK inhibitor, 5-10 mg twice daily. RNA was isolated and reverse transcribed to cDNA, the sequencing template. TCRdb's copy holds only in-frame clones and misses some; the assay was immunoSEQ multiplex PCR. The sample lists some 150,000 clones, 80% to 90% occurring once. Sample: CD8+ T cells sorted from blood, taken at week 4, from a patient treated with tofacitinib. The receptor set was obtained from a human donor with alopecia areata.

In regard to this clone: Its ends do not fully match the called genes, so a read error is possible. The rearrangement links TRBV10-3 to TRBJ2-7; D is possibly TRBD1 or TRBD2 (5 bases each). The CDR3 covers 14 residues. CDR1 and CDR2 (germline): ENHRY, SYGVKD. The CDR3: CAISSTGRSSEQYF. The CDR3 DNA follows: TGTGCCATCAGTTCAACGGGACGGTCCTCCGAGCAGTACTTC.

The chain couples TRBV19 to TRBJ2-7; 7 nucleotides align to TRBD1. The CDR3 contains 13 residues. From germline, CDR1 is LNHDA and CDR2 SQIVND (reference sequence). Unmatched junction bases numbered 6, after V lost 10 bases and J lost 0 bases. The CDR3, as DNA: TGTGCCACTTCGGGACAGCTCTCCTACGAGCAGTACTTC. It specifies CATSGQLSYEQYF.

The rearrangement links TRBV7-6 to TRBJ2-1, with D possibly being TRBD2 (5 bases). The CDR3 covers 12 residues. Germline V CDR1 and CDR2: SGHVS, FNYEAQ. V dropped 8 bases and J dropped 10 bases, with 15 bases sitting between them. In DNA form, the CDR3 reads TGTGCCAGCTTTGGGCCGCCGGGAGAGCAGTTCTTC. This codes for CASFGPPGEQFF.

About this clone itself: Germline is not matched at one junction end, which may reflect a read error. This sequence joins TRBV5-1 and TRBJ2-3; 7 bases match TRBD1. The germline V gene encodes CDR1 SGHRS and CDR2 YFSETQ. The CDR3 runs to 16 residues. The CDR3 region has the DNA TGCACCAGCAGCTTGGTTGAGGGGGCGAACGCAGATACGCAGTATTTT. Translating gives CTSSLVEGANADTQYF.

The V call is TRBV4-3, the J call TRBJ2-7, with 7 bases matching TRBD2. Germline V CDR1 and CDR2: LGHNA, YSLEER. This CDR3 comprises 17 residues. Trimming took 0 bases from V and 4 from J; bases not matched to a gene: 12. CDR3 loop: CASSQESRGTLPYEQYF. In DNA form, the CDR3 reads TGCGCCAGCAGCCAAGAATCGCGGGGGACCCTCCCATACGAGCAGTACTTC.

This clone was recorded only once. The chain has TRBV4-1 and TRBJ1-1; no clear D gene. The CDR3 loop spans 14 amino acids. The ends were cut back, 3 bases at V and 2 bases at J, with 10 bases in the middle. CDR1 and CDR2 from the germline V gene are MGHRA and YSYEKL. CDR3 protein: CASSHTASNTEAFF. The CDR3 region has the DNA TGCGCCAGCAGCCATACCGCGAGTAACACTGAAGCTTTCTTT.

V and J are TRBV5-6 and TRBJ1-2, with 12 bases lining up with TRBD1. The V gene end was trimmed by 4 bases and the J gene end by 6 bases; junction bases not matched to a gene: 7. The CDR3 loop spans 15 amino acids. CDR1 and CDR2 from the germline V gene are SGHDT and YYEEEE. CDR3 residues: CASSAPGQGADGYTF. The CDR3 DNA sequence: TGTGCCAGCAGCGCTCCGGGACAGGGGGCTGATGGCTACACCTTC.

This clone was seen once. The CDR3, as DNA: TGCGCCAGCAGCCAAGATTCAAGTAGCCGTTCACTAGATACGCAGTATTTT. Encoded protein: CASSQDSSSRSLDTQYF. The J gene is TRBJ2-3, the V gene TRBV4-1; D unclear. V lost 0 bases, J lost 5 bases, and 18 bases lay in between. The CDR3 consists of 17 residues. The V gene's germline CDR1 is MGHRA and CDR2 YSYEKL.

CDR3 in amino acids: CASSFGSTEAFF. Written as DNA, the CDR3 is TGTGCCAGCAGCTTTGGTTCCACTGAAGCTTTCTTT. The V and J genes are TRBV13 and TRBJ1-1; no reliable D call. CDR3 size: 12 residues. Between the trimmed V and J ends, which lost 3 bases and 4 bases, there was a span of 6 bases. Germline assignment: CDR1 PRHDT and CDR2 FYEKMQ (reference sequence).

The V and J genes are TRBV29-1 and TRBJ2-3, with TRBD2 identical over 12 bases. CDR3 length equals 16 residues. CDR1 is SQVTM, CDR2 ANQGSEA, per germline. Trimming cost V 0 bases and J 7 bases; bases outside gene matches: 8. In DNA, the CDR3 is TGCAGCGTTGAAGATGAGGTTACTAGCGGGGGGAATACGCAGTATTTT. Residues: CSVEDEVTSGGNTQYF.

The rearrangement links TRBV4-1 to TRBJ2-3; D remains ambiguous. The CDR3 is 15 residues long. V lost 1 base and J 3 bases, leaving 11 bases between the germline ends. Germline CDR1 is MGHRA and CDR2 is YSYEKL. The CDR3 nucleotides are TGCGCCAGCAGCCAAGTAGGGCAGCGTACAGATACGCAGTATTTT. This encodes CASSQVGQRTDTQYF.

This clone was recorded a few times. The chain has TRBV6-5 and TRBJ2-7; 9 nucleotides match TRBD1. Germline CDR1 MNHEY, CDR2 SVGAGI. The CDR3 has 15 residues. J lost 6 bases, V lost 5 bases, and 11 bases had no gene match. For the CDR3, the DNA is TGTGCCAGCAGTCACACGGGACAGGGAAAAGGCGAGCAGTACTTC. Translated, it gives CASSHTGQGKGEQYF.

The chain couples TRBV7-2 to TRBJ2-1, with 10 bases fitting TRBD2. J was trimmed by 1 base and V by 6 bases; bases with no gene match: 3. Per germline, CDR1 SGHTA and CDR2 FQGNSA. This CDR3 region has 15 residues. The CDR3 reads CASRVAGGSYNEQFF. The CDR3 nucleotides are TGTGCCAGCAGAGTAGCGGGGGGTTCCTACAATGAGCAGTTCTTC.

V gene TRBV10-3 combines with J gene TRBJ1-2; D gene ambiguous. CDR3 length: 12 amino acids. Trimming stripped 6 bases from V and 6 bases from J, with 11 bases between. Germline V gives CDR1 ENHRY, CDR2 SYGVKD. CDR3 sequence: CAIRGRADGYTF. CDR3 in DNA: TGTGCCATCAGGGGCCGCGCCGATGGCTACACCTTC.

This clone has just a few counts. This specimen includes other DNA sequences encoding the same CDR3. The chain joins TRBV6-5 to TRBJ2-2; D is ambiguous. Germline V gene data show CDR1 as MNHEY and CDR2 as SVGAGI. The CDR3 covers 13 residues. The V gene lost 2 bases and the J gene lost 6 bases, with 7 bases spanning the gap. In DNA form, the CDR3 reads TGTGCCAGCAGTTACGTCGGTGCCGGGGAGCTGTTTTTT. Its translation is CASSYVGAGELFF.

CDR3 DNA: TGCAGCGTTGAGACAGGGGGCCGGACTGAAGCTTTCTTT. Translating it yields CSVETGGRTEAFF. The gene calls are TRBV29-1 and TRBJ1-1, with 10 bases matching TRBD1. The CDR3 is 13 residues long. Germline loops: CDR1 SQVTM, CDR2 ANQGSEA. Trimming cost V 3 bases and J 5 bases; bases outside gene matches: 3. The variable domain in full, completed from reference TRBV29-1 and TRBJ1-1, reads SAVISQKPSRDICQRGTSLTIQCQVDSQVTMMFWYRQQPGQSLTLIATANQGSEATYESGFVIDKFPISRPNLTFSTLTVSNMSPEDSSIYLCSVETGGRTEAFFGQGTRLTVV.

The V and J genes are TRBV7-6 and TRBJ2-1; 10 positions agree with TRBD2. Germline V gene data show CDR1 as SGHVS and CDR2 as FNYEAQ. The J segment lost 8 bases and the V segment lost 1 base, leaving 14 bases of the junction unmatched. This CDR3 spans 18 amino acids. The CDR3 DNA sequence: TGTGCCAGCAGCTTAGTCGGTCTAGCGGGGGCAATTGGGGATGAGCAGTTCTTC. Amino acids: CASSLVGLAGAIGDEQFF. The full variable domain, in which reference TRBV7-6 and TRBJ2-1 provide the parts outside the CDR3, is GAGVSQSPRYKVTKRGQDVALRCDPISGHVSLYWYRQALGQGPEFLTYFNYEAQQDKSGLPNDRFSAERPEGSISTLTIQRTEQRDSAMYRCASSLVGLAGAIGDEQFFGPGTRLTVL.

This rearrangement joins TRBV29-1 to TRBJ2-1, with 8 bases identical to TRBD2. Germline loops: CDR1 SQVTM, CDR2 ANQGSEA. The CDR3 spans 13 residues. V was clipped by 7 bases and J by 0 bases; unmatched bases: 2. CDR3 amino acids: CSASGGSYNEQFF. The CDR3 DNA reads as TGCAGCGCCAGCGGGGGCTCCTACAATGAGCAGTTCTTC.

A note on this clone: This sample includes further DNA sequences coding for the same CDR3. The J gene is TRBJ2-3, the V gene TRBV7-3; TRBD2 matches 11 bases. The CDR3 has 15 residues. The trim removed 5 bases at V and 4 bases at J, leaving 5 bases unmatched. Germline V gene data show CDR1 as SGHTA and CDR2 as FQGTGA. CDR3 DNA: TGTGCCAGCAGCCTATTAGCGGGGGGGCCAGATACGCAGTATTTT. Translating gives CASSLLAGGPDTQYF.

V gene TRBV2 combines with J gene TRBJ2-2, with 10 bases lining up with TRBD1. Germline V CDR1 and CDR2: SNHLY, FYNNEI. The V segment lost 7 bases and the J segment 7 bases; nucleotides outside the gene matches: 12. This CDR3 comprises 16 residues. The DNA for the CDR3 is TGTGCCAGCAACGATCGGGACAGGGGACGTGACGGGGAGCTGTTTTTT. It encodes CASNDRDRGRDGELFF.

To note about this clone: It is likely a read error, because the conserved phenylalanine at the end of the CDR3 is missing. The DNA is omitted, as the CDR3 cannot be located on it reliably, and the CDR3 follows TCRdb's listing. The chain is built from TRBV27 and TRBJ2-2; whether TRBD1, the table's D call, matches the DNA was not checked. CDR1 is MNHEY, CDR2 SMNVEV, per germline (reference sequence). With termini counted, the CDR3 has 9 amino acids. The CDR3 reads CASSLQPRG.